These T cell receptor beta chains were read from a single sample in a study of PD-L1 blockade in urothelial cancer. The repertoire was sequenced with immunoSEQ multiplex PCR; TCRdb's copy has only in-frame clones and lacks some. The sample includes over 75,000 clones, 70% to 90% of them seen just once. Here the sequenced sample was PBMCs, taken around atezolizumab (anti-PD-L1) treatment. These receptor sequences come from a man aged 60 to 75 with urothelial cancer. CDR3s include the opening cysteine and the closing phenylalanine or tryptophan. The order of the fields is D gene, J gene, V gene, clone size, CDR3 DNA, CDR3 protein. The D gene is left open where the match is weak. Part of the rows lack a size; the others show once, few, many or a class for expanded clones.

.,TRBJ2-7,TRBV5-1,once,TGCGCCAGCAGCTTGGAGAGGGTTCCCTACGAGCAGTACTTC,CASSLERVPYEQYF
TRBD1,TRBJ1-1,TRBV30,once,TGTGCCTGGAGGGCCAACGCCGGGACAGGGAACACTGAAGCTTTCTTT,CAWRANAGTGNTEAFF
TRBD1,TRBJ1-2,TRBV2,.,TGTGCCAGCAGTGATGAAGACAGGGCCTATGGTTACACCTTC,CASSDEDRAYGYTF
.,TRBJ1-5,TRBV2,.,TGTGCCAGCAAAGTGAGAGGAGGTACTTCGCCCCAGCATTTT,CASKVRGGTSPQHF
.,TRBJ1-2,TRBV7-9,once,TGTGCCAGCAGCTTAGCGGAGCGGGGGACCTATGGCTACACCTTC,CASSLAERGTYGYTF
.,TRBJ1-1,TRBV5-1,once,TGCGCCAGCAGCGATTACGGGGGGACTGAAGCTTTCTTT,CASSDYGGTEAFF
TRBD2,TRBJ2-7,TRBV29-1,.,TGCAGCGTTTTAGTTGGCGGGAGCCGGGGGGAGCAGTACTTC,CSVLVGGSRGEQYF
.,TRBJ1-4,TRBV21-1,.,TGTGCGGACGGGAGGCAGGGCAATTCAACTAATGAAAAACTGTTTTTT,CADGRQGNSTNEKLFF
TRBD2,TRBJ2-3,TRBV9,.,TGTGCCAGCAGCGTCCGACTAGCCCCAGGCACAGATACGCAGTATTTT,CASSVRLAPGTDTQYF
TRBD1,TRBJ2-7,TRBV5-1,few,TGCGCCAGCAGATCCGGGACAGAGGACGAGCAGTACTTC,CASRSGTEDEQYF
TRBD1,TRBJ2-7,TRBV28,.,TGTGCCAGCAGTTCCTTGACAGGGGAGAGGTACGAGCAGTACTTC,CASSSLTGERYEQYF
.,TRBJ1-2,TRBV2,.,TGTGCCAGCAGTGATTCTGTCGCAGTCTATGGCTACACCTTC,CASSDSVAVYGYTF
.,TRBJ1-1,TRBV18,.,TGTGCCAGCTCACCGACCGGGACATTGAACACTGAAGCTTTCTTT,CASSPTGTLNTEAFF
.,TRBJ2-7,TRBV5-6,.,TGTGCCAGCAGCTTGAGCGGCACCTACGAGCAGTACTTC,CASSLSGTYEQYF
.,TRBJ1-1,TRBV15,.,TGTGCCACCAGCAGGGGGGGGTCAGGGGTATATACTGAAGCTTTCTTT,CATSRGGSGVYTEAFF
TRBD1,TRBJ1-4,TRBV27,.,TGTGCCAGCGGGACAGGCCCCTGGGGAAAACTGTTTTTT,CASGTGPWGKLFF
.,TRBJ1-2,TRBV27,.,TGTGCCAGCAGTTTGGGATTAGGGGGAATCTCCGACTACACCTTC,CASSLGLGGISDYTF
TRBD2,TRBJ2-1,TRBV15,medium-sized,TGTGCCACCAGCTCACGGACTAGCGGGAGTGAGCAGTTCTTC,CATSSRTSGSEQFF
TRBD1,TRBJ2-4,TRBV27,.,TGTGCCAGCAGTTTACTTGGGACAGGGCCCATCATTCAGTACTTC,CASSLLGTGPIIQYF
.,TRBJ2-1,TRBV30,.,TGTGCCTGGTTAGTTCGGTCGGGTGTATATGAGCAGTTCTTC,CAWLVRSGVYEQFF
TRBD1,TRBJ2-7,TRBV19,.,TGTGCCAGTAGTTATAGGGTCCGGACAGGGGGAACCTACGAGCAGTACTTC,CASSYRVRTGGTYEQYF
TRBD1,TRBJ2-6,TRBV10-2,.,TGCGCCAGCAGGAACCGGGACAGGGGGCATGGGGCCAACGTCCTGACTTTC,CASRNRDRGHGANVLTF